This T cell receptor (beta chain) was sequenced in a study of shared clonotypes between healthy human individuals. Assay: immunoSEQ multiplex PCR; the TCRdb copy retains only in-frame clones and omits some. The sample has approximately 2.4 million clones, about 94% seen once. Worth noting for this clone: The antigen is undetermined.

Notes on the study in general: Several donors shared approximately 5% of their naive CD4 clonotypes. What limited the represented genetic and exposure-history diversity was the small number of donors.

The length of the CDR3 is 17 residues. V dropped 1 base and J dropped 5 bases, with 18 bases sitting between them. Germline CDR1 SEHNR, CDR2 FQNEAQ (reference sequence). The receptor was derived from a man in his late teens or twenties in good health. The sample was naive CD4+ T cells sorted from blood. Subset defined: CD45RA+ positively selected. The chain joins TRBV7-9 to TRBJ1-5, with D unresolved. CDR3 residues: CASSLGGNPASYQPQHF. Written as DNA, the CDR3 is TGTGCCAGCAGCTTAGGAGGGAATCCGGCCAGCTATCAGCCCCAGCATTTT.